This TCR beta chain was sequenced during a study of blood T cell repertoires in COVID-19. Study as a whole: Acute-phase and convalescent COVID-19 samples originated in the United States, Italy and Spain.

Participants were aged roughly 18 to 90 years, lived in about 26 US areas, and enrolled virtually. Symptom resolution, clearance, or two negative PCRs marked the recovered donors of Cohort 3. V was shortened by 4 bases and J by 4 bases, with 19 bases between the two germline ends. Germline V lookup: CDR1 KGHSH, CDR2 LQKENI. This CDR3 spans 16 amino acids. Per the authors' pipeline: Amplified reference gene primers provided the basis for estimating nucleated cell counts. Measured with immunoSEQ multiplex PCR; TCRdb has only the in-frame clones, and not every one. Clone size and V and J calls were adopted from that table, with D and trimming inferred from the DNA. The data hold over 200,000 clones, with roughly 85% observed a single time.

The sequenced sample was PBMCs or T cells enriched from blood (not recorded which). The chain joins TRBV18 to TRBJ2-5, with TRBD2 as a possible D gene (5 bases). This receptor was obtained from a man in his thirties or forties who had recovered from COVID-19. The CDR3 coding sequence is TGTGCCAGCTCACAAAGGAGGCCCCGAGCCCTAGAGACCCAGTACTTC. This encodes CASSQRRPRALETQYF.